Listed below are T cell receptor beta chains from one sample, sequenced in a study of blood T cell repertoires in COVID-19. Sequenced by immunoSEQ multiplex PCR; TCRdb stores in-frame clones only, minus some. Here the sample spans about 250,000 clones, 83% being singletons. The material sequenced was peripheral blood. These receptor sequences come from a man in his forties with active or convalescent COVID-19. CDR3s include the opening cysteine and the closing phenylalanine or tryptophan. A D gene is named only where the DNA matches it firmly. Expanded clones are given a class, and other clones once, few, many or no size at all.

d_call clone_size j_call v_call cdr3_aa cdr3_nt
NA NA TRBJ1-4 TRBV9 CASSPGSTNEKLFF TGTGCCAGCAGCCCCGGGTCAACTAATGAAAAACTGTTTTTT
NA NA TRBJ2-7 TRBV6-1 CASSDRGPAYEQYF TGTGCCAGCAGTGACAGGGGACCCGCGTACGAGCAGTACTTC
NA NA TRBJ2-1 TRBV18 CASSPLRGNNEQFF TGTGCCAGCTCACCTTTGCGGGGAAACAATGAGCAGTTCTTC
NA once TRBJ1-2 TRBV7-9 CASSLGSREAPPYTF TGTGCCAGCAGCTTAGGCTCCAGGGAAGCCCCCCCCTACACCTTC
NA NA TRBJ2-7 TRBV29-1 CSRLQTGSRFYEQYF TGCAGCCGATTGCAAACAGGGTCGCGGTTCTACGAGCAGTACTTC
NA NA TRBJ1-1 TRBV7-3 CASSQDTNTEAFF TGTGCCAGCAGCCAAGACACAAACACTGAAGCTTTCTTT
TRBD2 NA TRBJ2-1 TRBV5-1 CASSWGGRAGGQEQFF TGCGCCAGCAGCTGGGGGGGACGAGCGGGAGGTCAAGAGCAGTTCTTC
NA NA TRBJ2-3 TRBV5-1 CASSPGGSTDTQYF TGCGCCAGCAGCCCCGGGGGTAGCACAGATACGCAGTATTTT
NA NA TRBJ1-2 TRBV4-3 CASSQDRDNYGYTF TGCGCCAGCAGCCAAGATCGGGATAACTATGGCTACACCTTC
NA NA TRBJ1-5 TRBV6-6 CASSFPEDNQPQHF TGTGCCAGCAGTTTCCCCGAGGACAATCAGCCCCAGCATTTT
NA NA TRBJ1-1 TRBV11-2 CASSLGPVEGNTEAFF TGTGCCAGCAGCTTAGGCCCAGTCGAGGGGAACACTGAAGCTTTCTTT
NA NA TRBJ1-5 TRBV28 CASSSDRHNQPQHF TGTGCCAGCAGTTCCGACAGACACAATCAGCCCCAGCATTTT
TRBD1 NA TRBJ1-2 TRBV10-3 CAIRGTGWNYGYTF TGTGCCATCAGGGGGACAGGGTGGAACTATGGCTACACCTTC
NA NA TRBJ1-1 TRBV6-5 CASGFGGNTEAFF TGTGCCAGCGGATTCGGAGGAAACACTGAAGCTTTCTTT
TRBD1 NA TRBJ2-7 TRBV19 CASSIAKGAAYEQYF TGTGCCAGTAGTATAGCCAAGGGGGCGGCTTACGAGCAGTACTTC
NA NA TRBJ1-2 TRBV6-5 CASSYNQGGGYTF TGTGCCAGCAGTTACAATCAAGGGGGAGGCTACACCTTC
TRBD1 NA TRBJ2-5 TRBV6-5 CASSFSGTGLRETQYF TGTGCCAGCAGTTTTTCCGGGACAGGGCTTCGGGAGACCCAGTACTTC
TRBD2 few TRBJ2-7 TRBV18 CASSRSGIDNEQYF TGTGCCAGCTCACGAAGCGGGATAGACAACGAGCAGTACTTC
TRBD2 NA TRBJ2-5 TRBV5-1 CASSSSSGGTQETQYF TGCGCCAGCAGCTCCTCTAGCGGGGGCACTCAAGAGACCCAGTACTTC
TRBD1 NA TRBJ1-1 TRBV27 CASSFRDRKNTEAFF TGTGCCAGCAGTTTCCGGGACAGGAAGAACACTGAAGCTTTCTTT
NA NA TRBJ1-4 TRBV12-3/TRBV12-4 CASSRTDEKLFF TGTGCCAGCAGTAGGACAGATGAAAAACTGTTTTTT
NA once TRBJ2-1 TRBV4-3 CASSQALAGIGSYNEQFF TGCGCCAGCAGCCAAGCGCTCGCAGGGATAGGGTCCTACAATGAGCAGTTCTTC
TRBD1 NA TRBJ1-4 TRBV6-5 CASSYGQGASEKLFF TGTGCCAGCAGTTACGGACAGGGGGCAAGTGAAAAACTGTTTTTT
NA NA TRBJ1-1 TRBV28 CASSLSGIMNTEAFF TGTGCCAGCAGTTTATCGGGGATTATGAACACTGAAGCTTTCTTT
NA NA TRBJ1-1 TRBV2 CASSSNGQRSTEAFF TGTGCCAGCAGTTCCAACGGACAGCGAAGCACTGAAGCTTTCTTT
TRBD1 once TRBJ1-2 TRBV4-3 CASSPKGQGRSYYGYTF TGCGCCAGCAGCCCGAAAGGACAGGGGAGATCTTACTATGGCTACACCTTC
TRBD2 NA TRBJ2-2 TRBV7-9 CASSGSGGGPGELFF TGTGCCAGCAGCGGTAGCGGGGGAGGTCCCGGGGAGCTGTTTTTT
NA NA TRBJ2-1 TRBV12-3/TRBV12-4 CASSLVESNEQFF TGTGCCAGCAGTTTGGTAGAAAGCAATGAGCAGTTCTTC
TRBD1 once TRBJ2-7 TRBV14 CASSQGAGTGFYEQYF TGTGCCAGCAGCCAAGGAGCCGGGACAGGCTTTTACGAGCAGTACTTC
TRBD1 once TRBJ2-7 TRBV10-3 CAISDPSRGLNEQYF TGTGCCATCAGTGATCCCTCCAGGGGGCTCAACGAGCAGTACTTC
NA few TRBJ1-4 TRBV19 CASSTQGSANEKLFF TGTGCCAGTAGTACTCAGGGAAGTGCTAATGAAAAACTGTTTTTT
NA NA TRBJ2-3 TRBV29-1 CSVEGEGTDTQYF TGCAGCGTTGAGGGAGAGGGTACAGATACGCAGTATTTT
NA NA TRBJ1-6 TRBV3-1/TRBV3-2 CASSQAEANSPLHF TGTGCCAGCAGCCAAGCGGAGGCTAATTCACCCCTCCACTTT
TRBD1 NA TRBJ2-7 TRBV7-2 CASSFYSTGYNEQYF TGTGCCAGCAGCTTTTACTCGACAGGGTACAACGAGCAGTACTTC
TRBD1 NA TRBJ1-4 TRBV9 CASSRTGTGGGEKLFF TGTGCCAGCAGCCGCACCGGGACAGGGGGAGGTGAAAAACTGTTTTTT